This passage covers 10 T cell receptor beta chains from one sample sequenced in a study of tumor-infiltrating lymphocytes in primary liver carcinoma. The study co-extracted DNA and RNA from about 21-30 mg of unsorted bulk tissue. TCR beta cDNA was prepared out of about 530 ng total RNA by means of a constant-region primer. Three rounds of nested multiplex PCR with slightly modified ARM-PCR produced TCR beta libraries. TRBV1-TRBV30 forward and Cbeta reverse primers drove the first two approximately 10-cycle rounds. TCRdb used MiXCR to reprocess the multiplex PCR reads, holding one entry per CDR3 protein. Here the sample spans roughly 200,000 distinct CDR3 sequences, approximately 80% being singletons. Specimen: tumor tissue from primary liver carcinoma. The receptors were sampled from a man between 35 and 55 years old with primary liver carcinoma and hepatitis B virus infection.

This clonotype was seen just once. This chain uses TRBV29-1 with TRBJ2-2; unclear D gene. Trimming shortened V by 6 bases and J by 4 bases, and 12 bases separated the two germline ends. The CDR3 loop spans 13 amino acids. Germline CDR1 and CDR2: SQVTM and ANQGSEA. The CDR3 DNA reads TGCAGCGTAGGAAAGACGGTCACCGGGGAGCTGTTTTTT. It yields the protein CSVGKTVTGELFF.

The rearrangement joins TRBV12-3 or TRBV12-4 to TRBJ2-7; tentatively, D is TRBD1 (5 bases). The V end lost 4 bases, the J end lost 3 bases, and 10 bases lay between the germline ends. This CDR3 contains 13 residues. DNA of the CDR3: TGTGCCAGCAGTTGTACAGGATACTACGAGCAGTACTTC. As protein: CASSCTGYYEQYF.

Concerning this clonotype: With a much larger clone just one base away, this may be a read error. This rearrangement joins TRBV28 to TRBJ2-7; a weak D match, TRBD1 (6 bases). The CDR3 runs to 15 residues. V was clipped by 5 bases and J by 3 bases, with 17 bases between them. Germline-derived CDR1 and CDR2 are MDHEN and SYDVKM. CDR3 sequence reads: CASSPSQGRNYEQYF. In DNA, the CDR3 is TGTGCCAGCAGTCCTTCACAGGGTAGGAACTACGAGCAGTACTTC.

A word on this clonotype: The junction and the germline gene differ at one end; a read error may be behind it. The J gene is TRBJ2-5, the V gene TRBV29-1, with D possibly being TRBD2 (5 bases). The CDR3 totals 12 residues. Germline V gives CDR1 SQVTM, CDR2 ANQGSEA. CDR3 sequence: CSVATLQETQYF. The CDR3 DNA follows: TGTAGCGTCGCGACTTTGCAAGAGACCCAGTACTTC.

For this clonotype: No conserved phenylalanine or tryptophan is present at the end of the CDR3, so a read error is the likely explanation. No DNA is shown, since the ends of the CDR3 on it are uncertain; the CDR3 is the one TCRdb lists. This chain joins TRBV11-3 and TRBJ2-1. CDR1 and CDR2 (germline): SGHNT, YENEEA. The CDR3 numbers 14 amino acids, ends counted. The CDR3 is CAIKLGVSNNEQFL.

Turning to this clonotype: A much larger clone differs from this one at a single base, so this may be a read error. The chain has TRBV7-9 and TRBJ1-3; D remains unclear. CDR1 and CDR2 from the germline V gene are SEHNR and FQNEAQ (reference sequence). This CDR3 contains 15 residues. V lost 1 base to trimming and J lost 0 bases, with 7 bases between them. The CDR3 here is CASSLGSHSGNTIYF. The CDR3 DNA is TGTGCCAGCAGCTTAGGCAGCCACTCTGGAAACACCATATATTTT.

Notes on this clonotype: The CDR3 carries no conserved terminal phenylalanine or tryptophan, so it likely arises from a read error. Because the CDR3's place on the DNA is in doubt, the DNA is left out and the CDR3 is given as listed by TCRdb. This chain joins TRBV11-1 and TRBJ2-4; the table gives TRBD2 as D, unverified against the DNA. Germline values: CDR1 SGHAT, CDR2 FQDESV (reference sequence). The CDR3 spans 17 amino acids, including both terminal residues. CDR3: CANSFTGTSGTKNIEYL.

Comment on this clonotype: The junction differs from germline at one of its ends, possibly a read error. The J gene is TRBJ2-3, the V gene TRBV29-1; D might be TRBD2 (6 bases). Germline CDR1 is SQVTM and CDR2 is ANQGSEA. The CDR3 covers 15 residues. In nucleotides, the CDR3 is TGCAGCGTTGAGGGCGGGGCCGGCATCACAGATTCACAGTGTTTT. This encodes CSVEGGAGITDSQCF.

Regarding this clonotype: One end of the junction does not line up with germline, which may come from a read error. CDR3 sequence: CVSSWGTVQPDMQYF. CDR3 coding DNA: TGTGTCAGCAGCTGGGGGACAGTGCAGCCAGATATGCAGTATTTT. The chain has TRBV11-2 and TRBJ2-3; 7 nucleotides align to TRBD1. Germline CDR1 and CDR2: SGHAT and FQNNGV. The CDR3 runs to 15 residues. Based on the CDR3 plus reference TRBV11-2 and TRBJ2-3, the full variable domain is EAGVAQSPRYKIIEKRQSVAFWCNPISGHATLYWYQQILGQGPKLLIQFQNNGVVDDSQLPKDRFSAERLKGVDSTLKIQPAKLEDSAVYLCVSSWGTVQPDMQYFGPGTRLTVL.

Points on this clonotype: A clone one base away is much larger, so this may be a read error. This sequence joins TRBV28 and TRBJ2-5, with 9 nucleotides matching TRBD2. The V and J ends lost 7 bases and 9 bases, in that order; junction bases with no gene match: 12. The CDR3 covers 14 residues. CDR1 and CDR2 (germline): MDHEN, SYDVKM. The DNA of the CDR3 is TGTGCCAGCACCGATAGCGGGAGCGGGGAGGCCCAGTACTTC. Amino acids: CASTDSGSGEAQYF. The whole variable domain, remainder taken from reference TRBV28 and TRBJ2-5, is DVKVTQSSRYLVKRTGEKVFLECVQDMDHENMFWYRQDPGLGLRLIYFSYDVKMKEKGDIPEGYSVSREKKERFSLILESASTNQTSMYLCASTDSGSGEAQYFGPGTRLLVL.